A selection of T cell receptor beta chains follows, all from one sample in a study of T cells in localized non-small cell lung cancer. Sequencing was performed with immunoSEQ multiplex PCR; in TCRdb, only in-frame clones are kept and a portion is missing. Altogether some 34,000 clones are present, around 80% being singletons, with the ten largest covering around 16%. Sequenced material: peripheral blood, taken before any cancer treatment. The receptors come from a male donor aged 60 or over with stage III squamous cell lung carcinoma. Both conserved end residues are part of each CDR3. Each record gives: D gene, J gene, clone size, V gene, CDR3 length, CDR3 protein, CDR3 DNA. A D gene is named only where the DNA matches it firmly. Size values are once, few and many counts, or a class for expanded clones, and some rows have none.

- | TRBJ1-4 | - | TRBV19 | 16 | CASSAQRTPTNEKLFF | TGTGCCAGTAGTGCCCAGAGGACCCCAACTAATGAAAAACTGTTTTTT
TRBD1 | TRBJ1-2 | - | TRBV18 | 16 | CASSPSNGQGGLYYTF | TGTGCCAGCTCACCCAGCAACGGACAGGGAGGATTGTACTACACCTTC
- | TRBJ1-2 | once | TRBV7-3 | 15 | CASSPRGGGLDGYTF | TGTGCCAGCAGCCCCCGGGGAGGGGGTCTCGATGGCTACACCTTC
TRBD1 | TRBJ2-7 | - | TRBV30 | 13 | CAWGQGAGDEQYF | TGTGCCTGGGGACAGGGGGCAGGGGACGAGCAGTACTTC
- | TRBJ2-1 | - | TRBV4-1 | 16 | CASSPPLRSSYNEQFF | TGCGCCAGCAGCCCTCCCTTACGGAGCTCCTACAATGAGCAGTTCTTC
TRBD1 | TRBJ1-4 | - | TRBV19 | 17 | CASSGGRTGVGREKLFF | TGTGCCAGTAGTGGAGGAAGGACAGGGGTTGGTCGGGAAAAACTGTTTTTT
TRBD1 | TRBJ2-5 | - | TRBV7-3 | 16 | CASSLLGQGAGETQYF | TGTGCCAGCAGCTTACTGGGACAGGGGGCAGGAGAGACCCAGTACTTC
TRBD2 | TRBJ2-1 | - | TRBV19 | 14 | CASRGGRVNNEQFF | TGTGCCAGTAGGGGCGGGAGGGTAAACAATGAGCAGTTCTTC
TRBD2 | TRBJ2-5 | - | TRBV9 | 18 | CASSVGPSSGGGQETQYF | TGTGCCAGCAGCGTAGGCCCCTCTAGCGGGGGGGGGCAAGAAACCCAGTACTTC
TRBD1 | TRBJ2-7 | - | TRBV6-6 | 14 | CASSFTGQGVGQYF | TGTGCCAGCAGTTTTACGGGACAGGGCGTCGGGCAGTACTTC
- | TRBJ2-6 | - | TRBV28 | 14 | CASTVRSGANVLTF | TGTGCCAGCACGGTCAGGTCTGGGGCCAACGTCCTGACTTTC
- | TRBJ2-7 | - | TRBV7-2 | 17 | CASSLAPGAWTPYEQYF | TGTGCCAGCAGCTTAGCCCCGGGGGCTTGGACCCCCTACGAGCAGTACTTC
- | TRBJ1-5 | - | TRBV18 | 13 | CASSPGENQPQHF | TGTGCCAGCTCCCCGGGAGAAAATCAGCCCCAGCATTTT
TRBD2 | TRBJ2-2 | - | TRBV5-4 | 16 | CASSLVLAGAAGELFF | TGTGCCAGCAGCTTGGTGCTAGCGGGAGCGGCCGGGGAGCTGTTTTTT
- | TRBJ2-2 | once | TRBV1 | 15 | CTSSQGQGHTGELFF | TGCACCAGCAGCCAAGGACAGGGACACACCGGGGAGCTGTTTTTT
- | TRBJ2-3 | - | TRBV11-1 | 11 | CASSSADTQYF | TGTGCCAGCAGCTCCGCAGATACGCAGTATTTT
TRBD2 | TRBJ2-7 | - | TRBV30 | 14 | CAWRPSGSAYEQYF | TGTGCCTGGAGGCCTAGCGGGAGCGCCTACGAGCAGTACTTC
- | TRBJ1-4 | - | TRBV5-1 | 15 | CASSWGGAGEEKLFF | TGCGCCAGCAGTTGGGGGGGCGCAGGGGAAGAAAAACTGTTTTTT
- | TRBJ1-5 | - | TRBV7-2 | 13 | CASSYRAEQPQHF | TGTGCCAGCAGCTACCGGGCGGAACAGCCCCAGCATTTT
TRBD1 | TRBJ2-1 | - | TRBV9 | 15 | CASSATGGIYNEQFF | TGTGCCAGCAGCGCGACAGGGGGCATCTACAATGAGCAGTTCTTC
TRBD2 | TRBJ2-5 | few | TRBV19 | 17 | CASTATWTSGVRETQYF | TGTGCCAGTACCGCAACCTGGACTAGCGGGGTCCGGGAGACCCAGTACTTC
TRBD2 | TRBJ2-1 | few | TRBV28 | 13 | CASSLGLGYEQFF | TGTGCCAGCAGTTTGGGACTAGGGTATGAGCAGTTCTTC
- | TRBJ2-5 | - | TRBV11-2 | 12 | CASSPIQETQYF | TGTGCCAGCAGCCCTATACAAGAGACCCAGTACTTC
- | TRBJ1-3 | - | TRBV29-1 | 14 | CSVEDNTAGNTIYF | TGCAGCGTTGAAGATAACACGGCTGGAAACACCATATATTTT
- | TRBJ1-2 | - | TRBV5-6 | 13 | CASSLRGGSGYTF | TGTGCCAGCAGCTTGCGGGGGGGCAGTGGCTACACCTTC
TRBD2 | TRBJ2-1 | - | TRBV19 | 15 | CARKQGLAAYNEQFF | TGTGCCAGAAAACAGGGACTAGCGGCCTACAATGAGCAGTTCTTC
TRBD1 | TRBJ1-5 | - | TRBV19 | 14 | CASSAGTGDQSQHF | TGTGCCAGTAGTGCCGGGACAGGGGATCAGTCCCAGCATTTT
- | TRBJ2-3 | - | TRBV7-3 | 14 | CASSLTPGPGAQYF | TGTGCCAGCAGCTTAACTCCAGGTCCCGGTGCGCAGTATTTT
- | TRBJ2-6 | - | TRBV7-2 | 14 | CASTLGSGANVLTF | TGTGCCAGCACCCTAGGATCTGGGGCCAACGTCCTGACTTTC
- | TRBJ2-3 | once | TRBV28 | 17 | CASTLYRVFGGTDTQYF | TGTGCCAGCACCCTCTACAGGGTCTTTGGAGGCACAGATACGCAGTATTTT
- | TRBJ1-1 | - | TRBV9 | 14 | CASSPRGGIREAFF | TGTGCCAGCAGTCCGAGGGGGGGAATCAGGGAAGCTTTCTTT
- | TRBJ2-5 | - | TRBV5-4 | 13 | CASSLSSVQTQYF | TGTGCCAGCAGCTTGTCAAGCGTGCAGACCCAGTACTTC
- | TRBJ2-3 | - | TRBV20-1 | 10 | CSLDGDTQYF | TGCAGTCTCGACGGGGATACGCAGTATTTT
TRBD1 | TRBJ1-2 | - | TRBV6-5 | 13 | CASSPEGALGYTF | TGTGCCAGCAGTCCCGAGGGGGCGCTAGGCTACACCTTC
- | TRBJ2-7 | - | TRBV27 | 14 | CASSLLPQGYEQYF | TGTGCCAGCAGTTTACTCCCACAGGGCTACGAGCAGTACTTC
TRBD2 | TRBJ2-5 | - | TRBV7-9 | 19 | CASSANPGTSGRRAETQYF | TGTGCCAGCAGCGCCAACCCGGGGACTAGCGGTAGACGGGCAGAGACCCAGTACTTC
- | TRBJ2-7 | - | TRBV4-1 | 17 | CASSQAVTSSNSYEQYF | TGCGCCAGCAGCCAAGCCGTCACTAGCAGTAATTCCTACGAGCAGTACTTC
TRBD1 | TRBJ2-7 | - | TRBV7-9 | 15 | CASSHGTGPPYEQYF | TGTGCCAGCAGCCACGGGACAGGTCCTCCCTACGAGCAGTACTTC
TRBD2 | TRBJ2-3 | - | TRBV5-1 | 16 | CASSLLAGGPPDTQYF | TGCGCCAGCAGCTTACTAGCGGGAGGTCCCCCAGATACGCAGTATTTT
- | TRBJ1-4 | once | TRBV5-4 | 15 | CASSLYQRRNEKLFF | TGTGCCAGCAGCTTGTACCAACGGCGAAATGAAAAACTGTTTTTT
- | TRBJ1-3 | - | TRBV4-3 | 14 | CASSQDTGRNTIYF | TGCGCCAGCAGCCAAGATACGGGAAGAAACACCATATATTTT
TRBD1 | TRBJ2-2 | - | TRBV10-1 | 18 | CASSEPSLTGGGSGELFF | TGCGCCAGCAGTGAGCCGAGTCTGACAGGGGGCGGGTCCGGGGAGCTGTTTTTT
TRBD2 | TRBJ2-1 | - | TRBV6-1 | 14 | CASRSLAGGNEQFF | TGTGCCAGCAGATCTTTAGCGGGAGGGAATGAGCAGTTCTTC
TRBD1 | TRBJ2-2 | few | TRBV5-6 | 17 | CASSPTWDRGDTGELFF | TGTGCCAGCAGCCCGACCTGGGACAGGGGGGATACCGGGGAGCTGTTTTTT
- | TRBJ1-2 | - | TRBV14 | 13 | CASSRNSNYGYTF | TGTGCCAGCAGCCGGAACTCTAACTATGGCTACACCTTC
- | TRBJ2-7 | - | TRBV27 | 13 | CASSSPQGPEQYF | TGTGCCAGCAGTTCCCCACAGGGCCCCGAGCAGTACTTC
TRBD1 | TRBJ2-7 | once | TRBV19 | 15 | CASSSLRAGGYEQYF | TGTGCCAGTAGTTCCCTGAGGGCAGGGGGATACGAGCAGTACTTC
TRBD1 | TRBJ2-1 | once | TRBV5-1 | 14 | CASRPGQGSNEQFF | TGCGCCAGCAGACCCGGACAGGGATCCAATGAGCAGTTCTTC
- | TRBJ1-1 | - | TRBV6-5 | 14 | CASNRARQNTEAFF | TGTGCCAGCAACCGCGCCAGGCAGAACACTGAAGCTTTCTTT
- | TRBJ1-2 | - | TRBV11-1 | 13 | CASSGVGVYGYTF | TGTGCCAGCAGCGGAGTTGGGGTTTATGGCTACACCTTC
- | TRBJ1-2 | few | TRBV7-8 | 14 | CASSLGGRNYGYTF | TGTGCCAGCAGCTTAGGAGGGAGAAACTATGGCTACACCTTC
- | TRBJ2-7 | - | TRBV5-6 | 15 | CASSTRLYSSYEQYF | TGTGCCAGCAGCACCCGACTATACAGCTCCTACGAGCAGTACTTC
TRBD2 | TRBJ2-3 | - | TRBV7-2 | 16 | CASSSRLAGSTDTQYF | TGTGCCAGCAGCTCCAGACTAGCGGGTTCCACAGATACGCAGTATTTT
TRBD1 | TRBJ2-7 | few | TRBV27 | 16 | CASTGSLDRLRGEQYF | TGTGCCAGCACTGGGTCCCTGGACAGGCTCAGGGGCGAGCAGTACTTC
- | TRBJ2-3 | - | TRBV5-6 | 17 | CASSLALAGSRSDTQYF | TGTGCCAGCAGCTTGGCTTTGGCGGGATCCAGGTCAGATACGCAGTATTTT